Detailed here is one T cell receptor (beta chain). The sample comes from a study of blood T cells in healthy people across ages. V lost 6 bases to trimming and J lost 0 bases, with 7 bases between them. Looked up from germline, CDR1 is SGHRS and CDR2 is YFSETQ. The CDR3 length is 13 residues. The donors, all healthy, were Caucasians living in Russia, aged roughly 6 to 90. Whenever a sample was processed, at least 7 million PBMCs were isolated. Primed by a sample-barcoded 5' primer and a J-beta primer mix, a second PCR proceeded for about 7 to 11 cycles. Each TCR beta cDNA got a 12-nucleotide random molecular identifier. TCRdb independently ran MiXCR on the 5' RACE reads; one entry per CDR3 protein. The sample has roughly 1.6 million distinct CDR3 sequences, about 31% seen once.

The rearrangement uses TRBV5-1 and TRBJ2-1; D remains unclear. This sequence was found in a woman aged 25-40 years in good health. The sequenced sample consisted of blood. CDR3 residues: CASMESSYNEQFF. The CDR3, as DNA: TGCGCCAGCATGGAGAGCTCCTACAATGAGCAGTTCTTC.